One T cell receptor (beta chain) is described in this entry. Its antigen is still unknown. The data were taken from a study of cytomegalovirus exposure and HLA in healthy donors. General study findings and limits: What a later analysis showed was that several of the most significant clusters appeared linked to common viral pathogens.

Vbeta (60) and Jbeta (13) primers were used in the PCR. Sequenced by immunoSEQ multiplex PCR; TCRdb stores in-frame clones only, minus some. Among around 140,000 clones listed, over 75% were seen once. V was clipped by 0 bases and J by 7 bases; unmatched bases: 11. Germline V gene lookup returns CDR1 MRHNA and CDR2 SNTAGT. This CDR3 has 17 amino acids. The chain recombines TRBV6-4 with TRBJ1-2; TRBD1 matches at 10 bases. Sample: PBMCs. The sequence was obtained from a male donor in good health and CMV-seronegative. The CDR3 region is CASSDSTTGTGESGYTF. In DNA, the CDR3 is TGTGCCAGCAGTGACTCGACAACCGGGACAGGGGAGAGTGGCTACACCTTC.